Each of the 4 T cell receptor beta chains below was sequenced from the same sample in a study of cytomegalovirus exposure and HLA in healthy donors. Some clones are missing from TCRdb's copy, which holds only in-frame ones; the method was immunoSEQ multiplex PCR. In the table there are about 130,000 clones, 90% to 95% of which are singletons. Sequencing was performed on PBMCs. The receptors derive from a woman in her late teens or twenties in good health and CMV-seronegative.

This chain links TRBV30 with TRBJ1-5; 9 bases fit TRBD1. V was clipped by 6 bases and J by 4 bases; unmatched bases: 1. The CDR3 is made up of 12 amino acids. Germline V gene lookup returns CDR1 GTSNPN and CDR2 SVGIG (reference sequence). CDR3 protein: CACDRGNQPQHF. CDR3 coding DNA: TGTGCCTGCGACAGGGGGAATCAGCCCCAGCATTTT.

The chain has TRBV19 and TRBJ2-7; TRBD1 matches at 7 bases. The germline V gene has CDR1 LNHDA and CDR2 SQIVND (reference sequence). This CDR3 is built from 14 residues. V lost 5 bases and J lost 1; bases outside the gene matches: 5. The CDR3 coding sequence is TGTGCCAGTAGTCAGCAGGGACAGTCCTACGAGCAGTACTTC. Amino acid sequence: CASSQQGQSYEQYF.

The chain couples TRBV11-2 to TRBJ2-7; TRBD1 agrees at 7 bases. J lost 0 bases, V lost 6 bases, and 5 bases had no gene match. Germline loops: CDR1 SGHAT, CDR2 FQNNGV. The CDR3 has 14 amino acids. The CDR3 sequence is CASSIQGSSYEQYF. CDR3 nucleotides: TGTGCCAGCAGTATACAGGGGAGCTCCTACGAGCAGTACTTC.

Written as DNA, the CDR3 is TGTGCCAGCAGCTTAACTGCTATGGGGCCGGACACCGGGGAGCTGTTTTTT. Encoded protein: CASSLTAMGPDTGELFF. The V call is TRBV7-3, the J call TRBJ2-2; a possible D gene is TRBD1 (5 bases). CDR3 length: 17 amino acids. V lost 0 bases to trimming and J lost 3 bases, with 14 bases between them. Germline CDR1 and CDR2: SGHTA and FQGTGA.